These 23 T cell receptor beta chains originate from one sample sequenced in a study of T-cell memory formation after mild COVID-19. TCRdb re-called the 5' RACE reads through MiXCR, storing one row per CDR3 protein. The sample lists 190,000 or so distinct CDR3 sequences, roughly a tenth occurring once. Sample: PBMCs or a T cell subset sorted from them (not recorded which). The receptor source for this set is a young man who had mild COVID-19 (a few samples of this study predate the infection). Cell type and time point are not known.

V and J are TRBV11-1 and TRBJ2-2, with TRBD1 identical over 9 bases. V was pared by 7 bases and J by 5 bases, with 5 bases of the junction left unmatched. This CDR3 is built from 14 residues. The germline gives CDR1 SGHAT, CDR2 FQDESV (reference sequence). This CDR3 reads CASTRQGGTGELFF. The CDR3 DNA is TGTGCCAGCACCCGACAGGGGGGGACCGGGGAGCTGTTTTTT.

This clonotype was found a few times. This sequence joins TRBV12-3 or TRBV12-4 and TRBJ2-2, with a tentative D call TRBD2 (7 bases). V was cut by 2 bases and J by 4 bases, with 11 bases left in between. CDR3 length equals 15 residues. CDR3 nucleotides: TGTGCCAGCAGTTTATGGGGGGGGGCCACCGGGGAGCTGTTTTTT. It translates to CASSLWGGATGELFF.

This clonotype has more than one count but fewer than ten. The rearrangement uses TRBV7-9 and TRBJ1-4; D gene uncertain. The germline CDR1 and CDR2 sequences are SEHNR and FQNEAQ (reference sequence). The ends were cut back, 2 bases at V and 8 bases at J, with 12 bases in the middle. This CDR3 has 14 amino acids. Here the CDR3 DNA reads TGTGCCAGCAGCTTAAGGACGAATAAGGAAAAACTGTTTTTT. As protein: CASSLRTNKEKLFF.

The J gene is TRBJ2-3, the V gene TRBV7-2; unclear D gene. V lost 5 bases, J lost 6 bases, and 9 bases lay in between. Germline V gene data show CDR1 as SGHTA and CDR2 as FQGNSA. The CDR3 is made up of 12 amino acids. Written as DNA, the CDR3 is TGTGCCAGCAGCCCCGACGGGGATACGCAGTATTTT. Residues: CASSPDGDTQYF. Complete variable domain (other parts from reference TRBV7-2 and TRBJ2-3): GAGVSQSPSNKVTEKGKDVELRCDPISGHTALYWYRQSLGQGLEFLIYFQGNSAPDKSGLPSDRFSAERTGGSVSTLTIQRTQQEDSAVYLCASSPDGDTQYFGPGTRLTVL.

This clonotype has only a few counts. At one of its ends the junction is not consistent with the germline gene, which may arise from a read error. The CDR3 coding sequence is TGTGCCGGCAGCTTGGCAGGGGGCGGACAGCCCCAGCATTTT. Translated: CAGSLAGGGQPQHF. This sequence joins TRBV7-9 and TRBJ1-5; 8 bases line up with TRBD1. Germline CDR1 is SEHNR and CDR2 is FQNEAQ (reference sequence). The CDR3 length is 14 residues. The whole variable domain, remainder taken from reference TRBV7-9 and TRBJ1-5, is DTGVSQNPRHKITKRGQNVTFRCDPISEHNRLYWYRQTLGQGPEFLTYFQNEAQLEKSRLLSDRFSAERPKGSFSTLEIQRTEQGDSAMYLCAGSLAGGGQPQHFGDGTRLSIL.

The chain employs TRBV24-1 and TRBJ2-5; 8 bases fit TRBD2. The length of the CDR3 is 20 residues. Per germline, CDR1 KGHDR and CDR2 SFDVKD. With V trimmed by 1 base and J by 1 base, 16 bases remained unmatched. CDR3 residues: CATSDFPEGLRGGCQETQYF. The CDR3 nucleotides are TGTGCCACCAGTGATTTCCCCGAGGGACTACGCGGGGGGTGCCAAGAGACCCAGTACTTC.

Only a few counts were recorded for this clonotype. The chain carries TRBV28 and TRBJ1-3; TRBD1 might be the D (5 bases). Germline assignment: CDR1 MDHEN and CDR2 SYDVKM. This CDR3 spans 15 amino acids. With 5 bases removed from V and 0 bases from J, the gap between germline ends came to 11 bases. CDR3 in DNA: TGTGCCAGCAGTACAGACAGTTTCTCTGGAAACACCATATATTTT. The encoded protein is CASSTDSFSGNTIYF. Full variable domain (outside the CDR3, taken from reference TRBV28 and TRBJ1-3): DVKVTQSSRYLVKRTGEKVFLECVQDMDHENMFWYRQDPGLGLRLIYFSYDVKMKEKGDIPEGYSVSREKKERFSLILESASTNQTSMYLCASSTDSFSGNTIYFGEGSWLTVV.

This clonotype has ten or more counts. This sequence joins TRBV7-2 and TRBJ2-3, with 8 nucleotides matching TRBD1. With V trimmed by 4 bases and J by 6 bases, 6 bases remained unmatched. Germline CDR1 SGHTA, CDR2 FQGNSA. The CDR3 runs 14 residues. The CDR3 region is CASSYSGGADTQYF. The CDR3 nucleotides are TGTGCCAGCAGCTACTCAGGGGGCGCGGATACGCAGTATTTT.

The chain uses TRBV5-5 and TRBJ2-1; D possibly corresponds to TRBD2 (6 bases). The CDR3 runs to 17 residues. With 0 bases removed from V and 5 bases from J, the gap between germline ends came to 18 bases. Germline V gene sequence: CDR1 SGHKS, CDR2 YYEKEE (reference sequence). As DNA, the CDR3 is TGTGCCAGCAGCTTGGAAGCGGGCCCTTCCCCCAACAATGAGCAGTTCTTC. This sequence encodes CASSLEAGPSPNNEQFF.

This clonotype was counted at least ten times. The CDR3 reads CASSPRTAGDGDTQYF. CDR3 sequence (DNA): TGTGCCAGCTCACCCCGAACAGCGGGGGACGGAGATACGCAGTATTTT. The chain joins TRBV18 to TRBJ2-3, with 8 bases matching TRBD2. V lost 3 bases to trimming and J lost 5 bases; unmatched junction nucleotides: 10. This CDR3 has 16 residues. From germline, CDR1 is KGHSH and CDR2 LQKENI. Filled out from reference TRBV18 and TRBJ2-3, the complete variable domain reads NAGVMQNPRHLVRRRGQEARLRCSPMKGHSHVYWYRQLPEEGLKFMVYLQKENIIDESGMPKERFSAEFPKEGPSILRIQQVVRGDSAAYFCASSPRTAGDGDTQYFGPGTRLTVL.

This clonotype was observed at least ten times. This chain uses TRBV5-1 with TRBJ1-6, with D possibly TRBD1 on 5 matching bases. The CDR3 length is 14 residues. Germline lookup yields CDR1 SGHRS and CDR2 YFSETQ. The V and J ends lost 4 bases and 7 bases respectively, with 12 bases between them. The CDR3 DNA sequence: TGCGCCAGCAGCATAACTTCAGGGAATTCACCCCTCCACTTT. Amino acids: CASSITSGNSPLHF.

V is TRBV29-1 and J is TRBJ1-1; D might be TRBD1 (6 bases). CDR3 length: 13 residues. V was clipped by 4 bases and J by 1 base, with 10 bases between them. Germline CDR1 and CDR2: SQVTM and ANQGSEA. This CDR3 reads CSVAGQGNTEAFF. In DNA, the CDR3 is TGCAGCGTTGCGGGACAAGGGAACACTGAAGCTTTCTTT.

CDR3 in DNA: TGTGCCATCGGGGGGACTGGCTTCATCAATGAGCAGTTCTTC. Its translation is CAIGGTGFINEQFF. This rearrangement joins TRBV10-3 to TRBJ2-1, with D possibly TRBD2 on 6 matching bases. The CDR3 is 14 residues long. In germline, CDR1 is ENHRY, CDR2 SYGVKD. V was clipped by 8 bases and J by 6 bases, with 17 bases between them.

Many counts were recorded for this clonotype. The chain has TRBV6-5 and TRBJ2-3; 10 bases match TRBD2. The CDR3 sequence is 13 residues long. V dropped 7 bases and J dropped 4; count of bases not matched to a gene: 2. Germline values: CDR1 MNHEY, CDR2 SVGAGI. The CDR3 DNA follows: TGTGCCAGCACCACTAGCGGGGCAGATACGCAGTATTTT. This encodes CASTTSGADTQYF.

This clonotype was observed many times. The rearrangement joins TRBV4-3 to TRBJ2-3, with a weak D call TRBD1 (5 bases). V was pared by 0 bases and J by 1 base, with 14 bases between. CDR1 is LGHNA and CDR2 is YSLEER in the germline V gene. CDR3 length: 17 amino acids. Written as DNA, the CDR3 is TGCGCCAGCAGCCAAGAAAGTAGGGGATGGGGCACAGATACGCAGTATTTT. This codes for CASSQESRGWGTDTQYF.

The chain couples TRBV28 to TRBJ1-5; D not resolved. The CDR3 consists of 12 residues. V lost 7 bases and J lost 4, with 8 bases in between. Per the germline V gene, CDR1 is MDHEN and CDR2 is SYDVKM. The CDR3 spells CASTESNQPQHF. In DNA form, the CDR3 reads TGTGCCAGCACAGAGTCTAATCAGCCCCAGCATTTT.

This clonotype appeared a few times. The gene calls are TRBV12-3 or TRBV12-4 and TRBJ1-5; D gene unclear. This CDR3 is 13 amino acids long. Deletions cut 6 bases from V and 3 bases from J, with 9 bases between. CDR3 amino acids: CASRRADNQPQHF. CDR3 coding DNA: TGTGCCAGCAGGCGGGCGGACAATCAGCCCCAGCATTTT.

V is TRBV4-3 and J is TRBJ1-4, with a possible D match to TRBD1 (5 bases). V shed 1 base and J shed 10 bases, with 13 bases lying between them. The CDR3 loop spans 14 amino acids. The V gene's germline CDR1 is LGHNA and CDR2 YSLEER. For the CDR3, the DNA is TGCGCCAGCAGCCAAGCAGGGCGAGAAGGAAAACTGTTTTTT. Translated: CASSQAGREGKLFF.

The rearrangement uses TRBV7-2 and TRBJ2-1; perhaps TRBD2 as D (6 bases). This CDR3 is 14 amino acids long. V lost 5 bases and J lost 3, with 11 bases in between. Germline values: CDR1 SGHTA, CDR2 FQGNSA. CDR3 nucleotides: TGTGCCAGCAGCCCTCAGGGACTCTACAATGAGCAGTTCTTC. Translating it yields CASSPQGLYNEQFF.

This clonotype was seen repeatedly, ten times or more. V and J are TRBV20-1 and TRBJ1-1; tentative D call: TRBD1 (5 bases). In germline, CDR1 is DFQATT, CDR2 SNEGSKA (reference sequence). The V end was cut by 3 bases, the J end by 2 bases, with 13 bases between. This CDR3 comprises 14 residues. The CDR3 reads CSARPGGANTEAFF. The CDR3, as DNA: TGCAGTGCTAGGCCCGGAGGGGCAAACACTGAAGCTTTCTTT.

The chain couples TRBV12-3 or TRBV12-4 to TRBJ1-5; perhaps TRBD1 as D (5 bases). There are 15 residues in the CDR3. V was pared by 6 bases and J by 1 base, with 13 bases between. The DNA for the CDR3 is TGTGCCAGCAGCTCGGGGGGGAAGAGCAATCAGCCCCAGCATTTT. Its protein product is CASSSGGKSNQPQHF.

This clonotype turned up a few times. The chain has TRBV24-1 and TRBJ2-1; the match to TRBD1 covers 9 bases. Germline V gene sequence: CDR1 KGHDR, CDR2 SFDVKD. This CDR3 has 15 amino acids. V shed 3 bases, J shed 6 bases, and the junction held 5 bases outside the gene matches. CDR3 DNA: TGTGCCACCAGTGATCCGGGACAGGGTACCAATGAGCAGTTCTTC. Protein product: CATSDPGQGTNEQFF.

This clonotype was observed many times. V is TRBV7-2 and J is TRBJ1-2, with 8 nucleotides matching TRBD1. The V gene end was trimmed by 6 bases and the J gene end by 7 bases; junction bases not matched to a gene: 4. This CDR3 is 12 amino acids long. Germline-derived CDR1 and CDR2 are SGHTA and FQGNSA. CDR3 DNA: TGTGCCAGCAGTCCACAGGGGGGTGGCTACACCTTC. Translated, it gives CASSPQGGGYTF.